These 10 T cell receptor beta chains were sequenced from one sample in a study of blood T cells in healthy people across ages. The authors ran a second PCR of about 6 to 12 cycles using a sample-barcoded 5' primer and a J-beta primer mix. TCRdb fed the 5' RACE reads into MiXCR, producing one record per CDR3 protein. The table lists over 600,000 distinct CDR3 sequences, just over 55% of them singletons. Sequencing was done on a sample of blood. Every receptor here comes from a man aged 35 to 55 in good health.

CDR3: CASSYLPGLAGARFTDTQYF. The DNA for the CDR3 is TGTGCCAGCAGTTACTTACCCGGACTAGCGGGGGCCCGATTCACAGATACGCAGTATTTT. The gene calls are TRBV6-2 or TRBV6-3 and TRBJ2-3; TRBD2 aligns across 13 bases. CDR1 is MNHEY and CDR2 is SVGEGT in the germline V gene. V shed 1 base, J shed 2 bases, and the junction held 12 bases outside the gene matches. The CDR3 has 20 residues.

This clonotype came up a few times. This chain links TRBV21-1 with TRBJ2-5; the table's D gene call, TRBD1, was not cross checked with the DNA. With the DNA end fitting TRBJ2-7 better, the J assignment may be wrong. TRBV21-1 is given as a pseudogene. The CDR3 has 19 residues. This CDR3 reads CASSSDRDRASSVIHEQYF. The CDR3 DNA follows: TGTGCCAGCAGCAGTGATCGGGACAGGGCCTCTAGCGTTATCCACGAGCAGTACTTC.

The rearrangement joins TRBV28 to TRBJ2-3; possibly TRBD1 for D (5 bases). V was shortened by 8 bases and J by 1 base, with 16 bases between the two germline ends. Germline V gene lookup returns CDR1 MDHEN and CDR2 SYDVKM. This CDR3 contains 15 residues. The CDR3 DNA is TGTGCCAGCTGTAACCAGGGTAGGGGCACAGATACGCAGTATTTT. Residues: CASCNQGRGTDTQYF.

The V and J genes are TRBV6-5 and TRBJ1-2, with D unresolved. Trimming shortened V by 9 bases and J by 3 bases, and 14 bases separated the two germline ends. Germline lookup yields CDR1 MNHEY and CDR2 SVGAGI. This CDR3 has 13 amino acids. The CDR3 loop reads CASFPSSYYGYTF. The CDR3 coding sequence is TGTGCCAGTTTCCCCTCTTCTTACTATGGCTACACCTTC.

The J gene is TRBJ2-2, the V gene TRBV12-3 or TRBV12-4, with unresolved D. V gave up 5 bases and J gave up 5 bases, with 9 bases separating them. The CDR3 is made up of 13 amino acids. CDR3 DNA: TGTGCCAGCAGTCAGACCCGGACCGGGGAGCTGTTTTTT. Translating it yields CASSQTRTGELFF.

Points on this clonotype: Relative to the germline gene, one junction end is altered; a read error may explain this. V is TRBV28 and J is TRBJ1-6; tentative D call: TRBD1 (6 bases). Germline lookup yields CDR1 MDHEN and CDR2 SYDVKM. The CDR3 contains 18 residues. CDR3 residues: CASSLSRGLGSYNAPLHF. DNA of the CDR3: TGTGCCAGCAGCTTATCACGGGGGCTGGGTTCCTATAATGCACCCCTCCACTTT. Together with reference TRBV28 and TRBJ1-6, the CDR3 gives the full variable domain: DVKVTQSSRYLVKRTGEKVFLECVQDMDHENMFWYRQDPGLGLRLIYFSYDVKMKEKGDIPEGYSVSREKKERFSLILESASTNQTSMYLCASSLSRGLGSYNAPLHFGNGTRLTVT.

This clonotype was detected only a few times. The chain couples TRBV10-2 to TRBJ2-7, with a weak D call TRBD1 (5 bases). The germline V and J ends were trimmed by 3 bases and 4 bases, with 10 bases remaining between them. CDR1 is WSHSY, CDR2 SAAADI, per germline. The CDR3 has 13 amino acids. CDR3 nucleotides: TGCGCCAGCAGTGATAGGTCAGGGTACGAGCAGTACTTC. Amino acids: CASSDRSGYEQYF.

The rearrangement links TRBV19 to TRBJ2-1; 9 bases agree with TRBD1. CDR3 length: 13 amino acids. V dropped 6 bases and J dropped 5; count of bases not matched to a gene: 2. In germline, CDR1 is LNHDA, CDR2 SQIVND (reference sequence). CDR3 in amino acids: CASRGDRDNEQFF. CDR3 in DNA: TGTGCCAGTAGAGGGGACAGGGACAATGAGCAGTTCTTC.

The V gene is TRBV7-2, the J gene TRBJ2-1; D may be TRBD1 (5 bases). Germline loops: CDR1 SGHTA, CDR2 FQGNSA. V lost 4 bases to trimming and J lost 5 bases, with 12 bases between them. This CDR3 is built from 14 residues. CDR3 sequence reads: CASSSGPGHNEQFF. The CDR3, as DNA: TGTGCCAGCAGCTCAGGACCAGGGCACAATGAGCAGTTCTTC.

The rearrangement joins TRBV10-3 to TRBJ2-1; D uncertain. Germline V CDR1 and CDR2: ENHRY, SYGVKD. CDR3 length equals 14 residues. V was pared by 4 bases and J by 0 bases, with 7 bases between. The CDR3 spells CAISGRSSYNEQFF. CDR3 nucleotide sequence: TGTGCCATCAGTGGGCGGTCCTCCTACAATGAGCAGTTCTTC.